These 32 T cell receptor beta chains originate from one sample sequenced in a study of T cells in localized non-small cell lung cancer. Repertoires were generated with immunoSEQ multiplex PCR, while TCRdb's copy carries only in-frame clones and drops some. The profile covers 23,000 or so clones, with approximately 87% appearing a single time and 1.1% taken by the ten largest. Sequencing was performed on peripheral blood, taken before any cancer treatment. The receptors stem from a woman aged 35 to 75 with stage I lung adenocarcinoma.

The CDR3 nucleotides read TGTGCCAGCAGTTCGGCCGGGACTAATTACGAGCAGTACTTC. This translates into CASSSAGTNYEQYF. The genes are TRBV6-5 and TRBJ2-7; 7 bases are shared with TRBD2. J gave up 4 bases and V 4 bases, and 7 bases lay outside the gene matches. Germline-derived CDR1 and CDR2 are MNHEY and SVGAGI. The CDR3 sequence is 14 residues long.

This sequence joins TRBV7-8 and TRBJ1-6, with D unclear. The germline CDR1 and CDR2 sequences are SGHVS and FQNEAQ. The CDR3 extends over 16 amino acids. Trimming stripped 6 bases from V and 0 bases from J, with 12 bases between. The CDR3, as DNA: TGTGCCAGCAGGGCCGCGCAGAGCTCCTATAATTCACCCCTCCACTTT. Translated, it gives CASRAAQSSYNSPLHF.

The rearrangement uses TRBV6-6 and TRBJ1-5, with 8 bases fitting TRBD1. CDR3 length equals 16 residues. Germline CDR1 MNHNY, CDR2 SVGAGI (reference sequence). V trimming: 2 bases; J trimming: 3 bases; junction bases outside the gene matches: 6. The CDR3 here is CASSYRRDRSNQPQHF. In DNA form, the CDR3 reads TGTGCCAGCAGTTACCGCCGGGACAGGTCCAATCAGCCCCAGCATTTT.

This chain connects TRBV5-1 to TRBJ2-7; the match to TRBD1 covers 10 bases. The CDR3 has 14 amino acids. CDR1 is SGHRS, CDR2 YFSETQ, per germline. The V gene end was trimmed by 4 bases and the J gene end by 4 bases; junction bases not matched to a gene: 5. CDR3 sequence reads: CASSNGQGVYEQYF. CDR3 DNA sequence: TGCGCCAGCAGCAACGGACAGGGGGTTTACGAGCAGTACTTC.

The chain carries TRBV13 and TRBJ1-1; D gene uncertain. V was shortened by 0 bases and J by 0 bases, with 11 bases between the two germline ends. This CDR3 is 16 amino acids long. Germline assignment: CDR1 PRHDT and CDR2 FYEKMQ (reference sequence). CDR3 bases: TGTGCCAGCAGCTTAGGCCCTGGGAGCATGAACACTGAAGCTTTCTTT. Translated: CASSLGPGSMNTEAFF.

CDR3 loop: CASSTNSPLHF. CDR3 nucleotides: TGTGCCAGCAGTACTAATTCACCCCTCCACTTT. The V and J genes are TRBV28 and TRBJ1-6; no definite D call. CDR1 is MDHEN, CDR2 SYDVKM, per germline. The CDR3 consists of 11 residues. V was trimmed by 5 bases and J by 6 bases, leaving 2 bases between them.

A single count supports this clone. Other DNA sequences from this sample encode an identical CDR3 as well. The V call is TRBV20-1, the J call TRBJ2-3; the D is unclear. Trimming removed 3 bases at V and 1 base at J, with 2 bases between. CDR3 length: 11 residues. Germline CDR1 DFQATT, CDR2 SNEGSKA (reference sequence). This CDR3 reads CSASRTDTQYF. The CDR3 DNA reads as TGCAGTGCTAGCCGCACAGATACGCAGTATTTT.

The genes are TRBV9 and TRBJ1-2; D perhaps matches TRBD1 (6 bases). The V and J ends lost 0 bases and 6 bases respectively, with 15 bases between them. The germline CDR1 and CDR2 sequences are SGDLS and YYNGEE. The CDR3 covers 15 residues. The CDR3: CASSVVPGETNGYTF. The CDR3 DNA sequence: TGTGCCAGCAGCGTAGTTCCAGGGGAGACTAATGGCTACACCTTC.

In this sample, this clone turned up once. Here the CDR3 reads CASSPSELSTDTQYF. In DNA form, the CDR3 reads TGTGCCAGCTCACCCTCGGAGTTAAGCACAGATACGCAGTATTTT. The chain couples TRBV18 to TRBJ2-3; D not certain. Germline V gene sequence: CDR1 KGHSH, CDR2 LQKENI. The germline V and J ends were trimmed by 3 bases and 0 bases, with 10 bases remaining between them. The CDR3 runs 15 residues.

The gene calls are TRBV2 and TRBJ2-3, with no clear D. The CDR3 loop spans 12 amino acids. V was clipped by 8 bases and J by 6 bases, with 12 bases between them. Germline V lookup: CDR1 SNHLY, CDR2 FYNNEI. The CDR3 sequence: CASGPSGDTQYF. CDR3 nucleotides: TGTGCCAGCGGTCCCTCTGGGGATACGCAGTATTTT.

CDR3 nucleotides: TGTGCCAGCAGCCCCCGGACTAGCGGGGGAACTGTCTCCTACAATGAGCAGTTCTTC. As protein: CASSPRTSGGTVSYNEQFF. The chain employs TRBV7-3 and TRBJ2-1; TRBD2 matches at 13 bases. Germline CDR1 is SGHTA and CDR2 is FQGTGA. The CDR3 consists of 19 residues. After removal of 5 bases from V and 0 bases from J, the junction contained 10 bases not matched to a gene.

J is TRBJ1-1 and V is TRBV5-1; 7 nucleotides agree with TRBD1. The CDR3 contains 14 residues. The V gene end was trimmed by 3 bases and the J gene end by 2 bases; junction bases not matched to a gene: 4. The germline V gene has CDR1 SGHRS and CDR2 YFSETQ. CDR3 amino acids: CASSSRTGNTEAFF. The CDR3 nucleotides are TGCGCCAGCAGCTCCCGGACAGGAAACACTGAAGCTTTCTTT.

The chain couples TRBV7-3 to TRBJ2-5; 10 bases are a match to TRBD2. The length of the CDR3 is 16 residues. Per germline, CDR1 SGHTA and CDR2 FQGTGA. V lost 5 bases, J lost 5 bases, and 11 bases stayed unmatched. The CDR3 DNA sequence: TGTGCCAGCAGCCCCATACAGCGGGGGGGCTTGGAGACCCAGTACTTC. Amino acid sequence: CASSPIQRGGLETQYF. The full variable domain, its missing parts supplied by reference TRBV7-3 and TRBJ2-5, is GAGVSQTPSNKVTEKGKYVELRCDPISGHTALYWYRQSLGQGPEFLIYFQGTGAADDSGLPNDRFFAVRPEGSVSTLKIQRTERGDSAVYLCASSPIQRGGLETQYFGPGTRLLVL.

This rearrangement joins TRBV2 to TRBJ1-3; D might be TRBD1 (5 bases). Germline CDR1 and CDR2: SNHLY and FYNNEI. V was cut by 10 bases and J by 0 bases, with 16 bases left in between. CDR3 length: 15 amino acids. The CDR3 sequence: CAKRDPSFSGNTIYF. The CDR3 coding sequence is TGTGCCAAGAGGGACCCTTCCTTCTCTGGAAACACCATATATTTT.

The chain recombines TRBV4-1 with TRBJ1-3; D remains ambiguous. In germline, CDR1 is MGHRA, CDR2 YSYEKL. The V and J ends lost 0 bases and 2 bases respectively, with 11 bases between them. This CDR3 region has 16 residues. CDR3 protein: CASSQDRGITGNTIYF. The CDR3, as DNA: TGCGCCAGCAGCCAAGACCGAGGAATCACTGGAAACACCATATATTTT.

The chain couples TRBV5-5 to TRBJ2-7; D gene unclear. Trimming removed 1 base at V and 0 bases at J, with 8 bases between. The V gene's germline CDR1 is SGHKS and CDR2 YYEKEE (reference sequence). This CDR3 has 14 amino acids. This CDR3 reads CASSLPPVSYEQYF. CDR3 bases: TGTGCCAGCAGCTTGCCACCAGTCTCCTACGAGCAGTACTTC.

J is TRBJ1-4 and V is TRBV5-6, with a tentative D call TRBD1 (6 bases). The CDR3 has 14 amino acids. V dropped 4 bases and J dropped 5 bases, with 12 bases sitting between them. Germline V gives CDR1 SGHDT, CDR2 YYEEEE. The CDR3 sequence: CASSPTGRNEKLFF. The CDR3 nucleotides read TGTGCCAGCAGCCCGACAGGCAGGAATGAAAAACTGTTTTTT.

The CDR3 coding sequence is TGTGCCAGCAGTGAATTTGGACAGTTCAATCAGCCCCAGCATTTT. It yields the protein CASSEFGQFNQPQHF. The chain links TRBV6-1 to TRBJ1-5, with D maybe TRBD1 (6 bases). CDR3 length: 15 amino acids. V shed 2 bases and J shed 3 bases, with 11 bases lying between them. CDR1 and CDR2 from the germline V gene are MNHNS and SASEGT.

The chain has TRBV5-6 and TRBJ2-7; TRBD1 matches 12 bases. The V segment lost 4 bases and the J segment 12 bases; nucleotides outside the gene matches: 11. The CDR3 covers 14 residues. The V gene's germline CDR1 is SGHDT and CDR2 YYEEEE. CDR3: CASSLGQGAPIRYF. The CDR3 DNA is TGTGCCAGCAGCCTGGGACAGGGGGCGCCTATACGGTACTTC.

The rearrangement links TRBV28 to TRBJ1-1; TRBD1 matches at 7 bases. V trimming: 3 bases; J trimming: 5 bases; junction bases outside the gene matches: 3. CDR1 MDHEN and CDR2 SYDVKM come from the germline V gene. The CDR3 runs 13 residues. The CDR3: CASSLEGATEAFF. Here the CDR3 DNA reads TGTGCCAGCAGTTTGGAGGGGGCAACTGAAGCTTTCTTT.

This sequence joins TRBV15 and TRBJ1-6; the D gene is possibly TRBD1 (5 bases). Germline assignment: CDR1 LNHNV and CDR2 YYDKDF (reference sequence). This CDR3 contains 17 residues. The V gene lost 1 base and the J gene lost 5 bases, with 15 bases spanning the gap. For the CDR3, the DNA is TGTGCCACCAGCAGAGCGTGGGGGGGATCAGATAATTCACCCCTCCACTTT. Encoded protein: CATSRAWGGSDNSPLHF.

This clone was detected a few times. V and J are TRBV2 and TRBJ2-4; 7 bases match TRBD1. V trimming: 3 bases; J trimming: 4 bases; junction bases outside the gene matches: 6. This CDR3 is built from 15 residues. The germline CDR1 and CDR2 sequences are SNHLY and FYNNEI. CDR3 in DNA: TGTGCCAGCAGTGAGAAGGGGGCCGGGAAAAACATTCAGTACTTC. Its protein product is CASSEKGAGKNIQYF.

The chain couples TRBV18 to TRBJ1-1, with D possibly matching TRBD1 (6 bases). Trimming took 0 bases from V and 11 from J, leaving 16 bases between them. Germline lookup yields CDR1 KGHSH and CDR2 LQKENI. The CDR3 consists of 14 residues. Written as DNA, the CDR3 is TGTGCCAGCTCACCACCGTCCCAAGGACAGTTGGCTTTCTTT. It codes for CASSPPSQGQLAFF.

This clone was seen only once. The V gene is TRBV29-1, the J gene TRBJ1-2; TRBD1 might be the D (6 bases). In germline, CDR1 is SQVTM, CDR2 ANQGSEA. Trimming shortened V by 7 bases and J by 4 bases, and 16 bases separated the two germline ends. This CDR3 region has 13 residues. In DNA form, the CDR3 reads TGCAGCGCACAACAGGGTTCTGGCTATGGCTACACCTTC. Encoded protein: CSAQQGSGYGYTF.

This chain connects TRBV11-3 to TRBJ2-3; 8 nucleotides match TRBD2. Germline V gene data show CDR1 as SGHNT and CDR2 as YENEEA. Trimming removed 8 bases from V and 2 bases from J; junction bases left unmatched: 6. This CDR3 is 14 amino acids long. As DNA, the CDR3 is TGTGCCAGCGGGCGGGGGGAAAACACAGATACGCAGTATTTT. Translated: CASGRGENTDTQYF.

The rearrangement joins TRBV5-3 to TRBJ1-2, with 9 bases identical to TRBD1. TRBV5-3 falls under the ORF class, with uncertain function. The length of the CDR3 is 18 residues. Unmatched junction bases numbered 18, after V lost 1 base and J lost 8 bases. This CDR3 reads CARSLKRQGDAQGRGYTF. The CDR3 DNA reads as TGTGCCAGAAGCTTGAAGAGACAGGGGGACGCCCAGGGACGAGGCTACACCTTC.

The chain carries TRBV21-1 and TRBJ2-7. TRBV21-1 counts as a pseudogene. This CDR3 region has 11 residues. The CDR3 DNA follows: TGTGCCAGCAGCAACCGAAACGAGCAGTACTTC. Protein sequence: CASSNRNEQYF.

The V and J genes are TRBV5-1 and TRBJ2-5; 9 bases are a match to TRBD2. Trimming took 4 bases from V and 5 from J; bases not matched to a gene: 15. This CDR3 is built from 17 residues. The germline CDR1 and CDR2 sequences are SGHRS and YFSETQ. Here the CDR3 reads CASSPGGSSGVSETQYF. CDR3 in DNA: TGCGCCAGCAGCCCCGGGGGGTCTAGCGGGGTGTCGGAGACCCAGTACTTC.

The chain links TRBV7-2 to TRBJ2-1; D unclear. From germline, CDR1 is SGHTA and CDR2 FQGNSA. CDR3 length: 13 amino acids. V was shortened by 6 bases and J by 1 base, with 7 bases between the two germline ends. CDR3: CASRNESYNEQFF. The CDR3 DNA follows: TGTGCCAGCAGGAATGAATCCTACAATGAGCAGTTCTTC.

This clone occurred a few times. CDR3 residues: CASSAGTTKIPLHF. DNA for the CDR3: TGTGCCAGCAGCGCCGGGACAACAAAAATCCCCCTCCACTTT. V and J are TRBV9 and TRBJ1-6, with D perhaps matching TRBD1 (6 bases). In germline, CDR1 is SGDLS, CDR2 YYNGEE. Between the trimmed V and J ends, which lost 3 bases and 13 bases, there was a span of 17 bases. This CDR3 region has 14 residues. The whole variable domain, remainder taken from reference TRBV9 and TRBJ1-6, is DSGVTQTPKHLITATGQRVTLRCSPRSGDLSVYWYQQSLDQGLQFLIQYYNGEERAKGNILERFSAQQFPDLHSELNLSSLELGDSALYFCASSAGTTKIPLHFGNGTRLTVT.

This chain links TRBV5-6 with TRBJ1-2, with 7 bases lining up with TRBD1. Trimming cost V 4 bases and J 2 bases; bases outside gene matches: 2. There are 13 residues in the CDR3. From germline, CDR1 is SGHDT and CDR2 YYEEEE. The CDR3 DNA reads as TGTGCCAGCAGCCAGACAGGGAACTATGGCTACACCTTC. Amino acids: CASSQTGNYGYTF.

The chain employs TRBV9 and TRBJ1-6; D is unresolved. V dropped 4 bases and J dropped 0 bases, with 11 bases sitting between them. The CDR3 extends over 16 amino acids. CDR1 SGDLS and CDR2 YYNGEE come from the germline V gene. The CDR3 sequence: CASSPWPSSYNSPLHF. CDR3 sequence (DNA): TGTGCCAGCAGCCCCTGGCCGAGCTCCTATAATTCACCCCTCCACTTT.